A single sample is the source of the 10 T cell receptor beta chains below, sequenced in a study of T cells after yellow fever vaccination (dated by TCRdb to between 2019 and 2020). The library was produced with 5' RACE. The sample was run on an Illumina NovaSeq 6000. The public reads were quality trimmed at Q25 with fastp and then assembled into clones with MiXCR by TCRdb, keeping productive beta chains. Each CDR3 protein appears once, grouped with its most common genes and DNA. The sample profile shows 300,000 to 350,000 distinct CDR3 sequences; about 4% of them were found once. 24% of the sample rests with the top ten. This specimen's treatment or condition label, per the study, means: live attenuated yellow fever vaccine strain. Sample: PBMCs, taken 5 days after the yellow fever booster vaccination. The receptors shown here come from a man younger than 35 who received the YFV17D yellow fever vaccine.

This clonotype was seen at least ten times. The CDR3 spells CASSSREMFRSYNEQFF. DNA for the CDR3: TGTGCCAGCAGCTCTAGGGAGATGTTCCGCTCCTACAATGAGCAGTTCTTC. The V and J genes are TRBV7-2 and TRBJ2-1; TRBD2 might be the D (5 bases). This CDR3 comprises 17 residues. In germline, CDR1 is SGHTA, CDR2 FQGNSA. V lost 4 bases to trimming and J lost 0 bases, with 16 bases between them.

This clonotype was counted between two and nine times. The gene calls are TRBV18 and TRBJ1-1; a weak D match, TRBD1 (6 bases). V was cut by 4 bases and J by 1 base, with 16 bases left in between. Germline V gene data show CDR1 as KGHSH and CDR2 as LQKENI. The CDR3 runs 16 residues. CDR3 region: CASSLPGHRANTEAFF. The CDR3 nucleotides read TGTGCCAGCTCACTCCCGGGACATAGGGCGAACACTGAAGCTTTCTTT. Based on the CDR3 plus reference TRBV18 and TRBJ1-1, the full variable domain is NAGVMQNPRHLVRRRGQEARLRCSPMKGHSHVYWYRQLPEEGLKFMVYLQKENIIDESGMPKERFSAEFPKEGPSILRIQQVVRGDSAAYFCASSLPGHRANTEAFFGQGTRLTVV.

This clonotype came up many times. As DNA, the CDR3 is TGTGCCAGCAGCTTGTTTTCGGGGGGCACCGGGGAGCTGTTTTTT. Translation: CASSLFSGGTGELFF. The chain recombines TRBV5-5 with TRBJ2-2; 7 nucleotides agree with TRBD2. CDR1 and CDR2 from the germline V gene are SGHKS and YYEKEE (reference sequence). The CDR3 is 15 residues long. V was pared by 1 base and J by 4 bases, with 4 bases of the junction left unmatched.

This clonotype was found many times. The chain uses TRBV5-5 and TRBJ1-1; D is unclear. There are 15 residues in the CDR3. In germline, CDR1 is SGHKS, CDR2 YYEKEE (reference sequence). V gave up 2 bases and J gave up 2 bases, with 13 bases separating them. Here the CDR3 reads CASSFSLWLNTEAFF. Written as DNA, the CDR3 is TGTGCCAGCAGCTTCTCCCTATGGCTTAACACTGAAGCTTTCTTT.

This clonotype was seen only a few times. The chain uses TRBV6-2 or TRBV6-3 and TRBJ1-4, with 8 bases matching TRBD1. Germline V CDR1 and CDR2: MNHEY, SVGEGT. V lost 5 bases, J lost 10 bases, and 12 bases stayed unmatched. The CDR3 loop spans 15 amino acids. For the CDR3, the DNA is TGTGCCAGCAGTGAACCTGGACAGGGCCTGGGAAAACTGTTTTTT. As protein: CASSEPGQGLGKLFF.

V is TRBV12-3 or TRBV12-4 and J is TRBJ2-3, with 10 bases identical to TRBD2. The CDR3 is made up of 14 amino acids. V was clipped by 6 bases and J by 3 bases; unmatched bases: 3. The CDR3 region is CASRLLAGTDTQYF. Written as DNA, the CDR3 is TGTGCCAGCAGGTTACTAGCGGGGACAGATACGCAGTATTTT.

This clonotype was detected ten times or more. The chain has TRBV5-1 and TRBJ2-5; 7 nucleotides line up with TRBD1. This CDR3 has 15 amino acids. Germline-derived CDR1 and CDR2 are SGHRS and YFSETQ. V lost 1 base, J lost 2 bases, and 5 bases stayed unmatched. In DNA, the CDR3 is TGCGCCAGCAGCTTGCCCGGGACAGAGCAAGAGACCCAGTACTTC. Translated, it gives CASSLPGTEQETQYF.

In its sample, this clonotype was seen many times. The chain is built from TRBV20-1 and TRBJ2-3; possibly TRBD2 for D (6 bases). The V and J ends lost 3 bases and 0 bases respectively, with 7 bases between them. Germline V gene sequence: CDR1 DFQATT, CDR2 SNEGSKA (reference sequence). CDR3 length: 13 amino acids. The CDR3 coding sequence is TGCAGTGCTAGTGGGGGGAGCACAGATACGCAGTATTTT. This codes for CSASGGSTDTQYF.

There are many counts of this clonotype. The rearrangement uses TRBV5-8 and TRBJ2-7; the match to TRBD1 covers 8 bases. Looked up from germline, CDR1 is SGHTS and CDR2 is YDEGEE. The CDR3 is 16 amino acids. V lost 3 bases, J lost 6 bases, and 14 bases stayed unmatched. The CDR3 DNA is TGTGCCAGCAGCTGGGGGGCCGGGACAGGTCTGGCCGAGCAGTACTTC. Its translation is CASSWGAGTGLAEQYF.

This clonotype was recorded a few times. The CDR3 loop reads CASSQMGSRVTDTQYF. CDR3 sequence (DNA): TGCGCCAGCAGCCAAATGGGGTCCCGGGTAACAGATACGCAGTATTTT. The chain couples TRBV4-3 to TRBJ2-3; D not certain. CDR3 length: 16 residues. The V gene lost 2 bases and the J gene lost 3 bases, with 15 bases spanning the gap. In germline, CDR1 is LGHNA, CDR2 YSLEER.